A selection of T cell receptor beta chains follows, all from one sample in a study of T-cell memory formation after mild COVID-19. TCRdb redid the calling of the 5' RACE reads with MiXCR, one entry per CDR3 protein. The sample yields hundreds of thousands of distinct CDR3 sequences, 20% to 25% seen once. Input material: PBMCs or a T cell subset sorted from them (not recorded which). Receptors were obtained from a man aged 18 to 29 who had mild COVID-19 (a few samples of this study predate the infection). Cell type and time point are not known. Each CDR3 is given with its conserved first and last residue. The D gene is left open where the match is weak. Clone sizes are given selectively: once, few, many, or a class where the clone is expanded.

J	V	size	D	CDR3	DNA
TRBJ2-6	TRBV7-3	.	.	CASSPSSWSGANVLTF	TGTGCCAGCAGCCCCAGCTCCTGGTCTGGGGCCAACGTCCTGACTTTC
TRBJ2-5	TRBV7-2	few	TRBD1	CASSQDRGSETQYF	TGTGCCAGCAGCCAGGACAGGGGGAGTGAGACCCAGTACTTC
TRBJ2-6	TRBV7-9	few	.	CASSFLQASGANVLTF	TGTGCCAGCAGCTTTCTTCAGGCCTCTGGGGCCAACGTCCTGACTTTC
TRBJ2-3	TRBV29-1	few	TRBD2	CSVEQGGGFTDTQYF	TGCAGCGTTGAACAGGGCGGGGGGTTCACAGATACGCAGTATTTT
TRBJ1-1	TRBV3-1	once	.	CASSPEAGLVTEAFF	TGTGCCAGCAGCCCAGAGGCGGGTTTGGTCACTGAAGCTTTCTTT
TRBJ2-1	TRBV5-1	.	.	CASSPEGQLTNEQFF	TGCGCCAGCAGCCCTGAGGGACAACTCACCAATGAGCAGTTCTTC
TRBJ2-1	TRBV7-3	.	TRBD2	CASSPRGAGGLNEQFF	TGTGCCAGCAGCCCCCGGGGAGCGGGGGGGCTGAATGAGCAGTTCTTC
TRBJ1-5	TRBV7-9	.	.	CASSFSGEDQPQHF	TGTGCCAGCAGCTTTTCAGGGGAAGATCAGCCCCAGCATTTT
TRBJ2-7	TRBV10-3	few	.	CAISDYYEQYF	TGTGCCATCAGTGATTACTACGAGCAGTACTTC
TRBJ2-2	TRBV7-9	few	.	CASGSNAANTGELFF	TGTGCCAGCGGTTCGAACGCCGCGAACACCGGGGAGCTGTTTTTT
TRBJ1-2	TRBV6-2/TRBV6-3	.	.	CASSPSGGLGYTF	TGTGCCAGCAGTCCATCCGGGGGACTGGGCTACACCTTC
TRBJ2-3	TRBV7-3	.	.	CASSPDRTRTDTQYF	TGTGCCAGCAGCCCGGACAGAACCCGCACAGATACGCAGTATTTT
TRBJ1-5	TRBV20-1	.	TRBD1	CSARLSPGQGDLRNQPQHF	TGCAGTGCTAGACTATCCCCAGGACAGGGGGATTTGAGAAATCAGCCCCAGCATTTT
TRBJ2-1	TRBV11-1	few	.	CASSSGYSYNEQFF	TGTGCCAGCAGCTCAGGGTACTCCTACAATGAGCAGTTCTTC
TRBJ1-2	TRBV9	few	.	CASSVDGESYGYTF	TGTGCCAGCAGCGTAGACGGCGAGTCCTATGGCTACACCTTC
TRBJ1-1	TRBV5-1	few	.	CASSLEGQGQRFWVTEAFF	TGCGCCAGCAGCTTGGAGGGCCAGGGGCAGCGTTTTTGGGTCACTGAAGCTTTCTTT
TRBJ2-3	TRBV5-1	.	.	CASSSTLDTQYF	TGCGCCAGCAGCTCGACTCTAGATACGCAGTATTTT
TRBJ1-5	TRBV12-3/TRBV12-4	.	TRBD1	CASSSQGGTQPQHF	TGTGCCAGCAGTTCCCAGGGGGGTACTCAGCCCCAGCATTTT
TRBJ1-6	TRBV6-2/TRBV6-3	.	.	CASSGGVSSPLHF	TGTGCCAGCAGTGGGGGTGTCTCATCACCCCTCCACTTT
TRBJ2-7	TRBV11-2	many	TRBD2	CASSLNPSGGAGEQYF	TGTGCCAGCAGCTTGAACCCTAGCGGGGGGGCCGGTGAGCAGTACTTC
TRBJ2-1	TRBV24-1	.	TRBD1	CATRGQNYNEQFF	TGTGCCACCAGGGGACAGAACTACAATGAGCAGTTCTTC
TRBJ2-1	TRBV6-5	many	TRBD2	CASSYASGGAHEQFF	TGTGCCAGCAGTTACGCTAGCGGGGGGGCACATGAGCAGTTCTTC
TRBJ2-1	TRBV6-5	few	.	CASRVYNEQFF	TGTGCCAGCAGGGTCTACAATGAGCAGTTCTTC
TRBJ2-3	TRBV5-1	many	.	CASSLTGPDTQYF	TGCGCCAGCAGCTTGACGGGTCCAGATACGCAGTATTTT
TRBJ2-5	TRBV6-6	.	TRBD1	CASSRDSPLFVTQYF	TGTGCCAGCAGTAGGGACAGCCCTTTGTTCGTGACCCAGTACTTC
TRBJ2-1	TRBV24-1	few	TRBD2	CATNGTSGGARYNEQFF	TGTGCCACCAACGGGACTAGCGGGGGGGCCAGGTACAATGAGCAGTTCTTC
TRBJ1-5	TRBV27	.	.	CASRTFLGNQPQHF	TGTGCCAGCCGAACATTTTTGGGCAATCAGCCCCAGCATTTT
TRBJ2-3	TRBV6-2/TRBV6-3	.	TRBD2	CATASGGVTDTQYF	TGTGCCACCGCCAGCGGGGGGGTCACAGATACGCAGTATTTT
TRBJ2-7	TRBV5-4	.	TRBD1	CASSNRTGIAEQYF	TGTGCCAGCAGCAACCGGACAGGGATTGCCGAGCAGTACTTC
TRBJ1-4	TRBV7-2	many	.	CASSLFGRSGGEKLFF	TGTGCCAGCAGCCTATTTGGAAGGTCCGGAGGTGAAAAACTGTTTTTT
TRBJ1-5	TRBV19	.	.	CASRSEGHSNQPQHF	TGTGCCAGTAGGAGCGAGGGACATAGCAATCAGCCCCAGCATTTT
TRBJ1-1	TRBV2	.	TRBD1	CASSRPGTVGFTEAFF	TGTGCCAGCAGTCGCCCCGGGACAGTTGGATTCACTGAAGCTTTCTTT
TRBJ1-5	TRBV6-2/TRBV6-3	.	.	CASRDGHQPQHF	TGTGCCAGCAGGGATGGCCATCAGCCCCAGCATTTT
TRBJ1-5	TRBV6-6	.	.	CASSYSQDSNQPQHF	TGTGCCAGCAGTTACTCGCAAGATAGCAATCAGCCCCAGCATTTT
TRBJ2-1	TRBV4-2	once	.	CASSRREGHGYNEQFF	TGTGCCAGCAGCAGAAGAGAGGGCCACGGATACAATGAGCAGTTCTTC
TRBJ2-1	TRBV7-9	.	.	CASSPFGEQFF	TGTGCCAGCAGCCCCTTCGGTGAGCAGTTCTTC
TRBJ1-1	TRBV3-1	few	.	CASSVDSWNTEAFF	TGTGCCAGCAGCGTGGACAGCTGGAACACTGAAGCTTTCTTT
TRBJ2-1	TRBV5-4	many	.	CASSPLGGLHEQFF	TGTGCCAGCAGCCCCCTGGGGGGGCTCCATGAGCAGTTCTTC
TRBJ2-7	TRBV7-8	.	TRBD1	CASSLTGVFYEQYF	TGTGCCAGCAGCTTAACAGGGGTATTCTACGAGCAGTACTTC
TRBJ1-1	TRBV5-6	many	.	CASSFVNTEAFF	TGTGCCAGCAGCTTTGTGAACACTGAAGCTTTCTTT
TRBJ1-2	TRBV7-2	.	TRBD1	CASSYRTGGNYGYTF	TGTGCCAGCAGCTACAGGACAGGGGGGAACTATGGCTACACCTTC
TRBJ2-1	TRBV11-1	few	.	CASSWKSRGAHNEQFF	TGTGCCAGCAGCTGGAAATCTAGGGGGGCCCACAATGAGCAGTTCTTC
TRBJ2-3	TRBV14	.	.	CASSQVFPDTQYF	TGTGCCAGCAGCCAAGTGTTCCCAGATACGCAGTATTTT
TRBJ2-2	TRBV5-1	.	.	CASGSAEGRNTGELFF	TGCGCCAGCGGCTCCGCAGAGGGGCGTAACACCGGGGAGCTGTTTTTT
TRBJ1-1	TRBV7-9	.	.	CASSQGRRVEKPEAFF	TGTGCCAGCAGCCAGGGACGGAGAGTTGAGAAGCCTGAAGCTTTCTTT
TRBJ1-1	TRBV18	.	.	CASSPSHRENTEAFF	TGTGCCAGCTCACCAAGTCACAGGGAGAACACTGAAGCTTTCTTT
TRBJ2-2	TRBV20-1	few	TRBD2	CSARELAGGNTGELFF	TGCAGTGCTAGGGAACTAGCGGGGGGGAACACCGGGGAGCTGTTTTTT
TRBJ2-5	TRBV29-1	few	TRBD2	CSVGTSGGPEETQYF	TGCAGCGTGGGGACTAGCGGGGGGCCTGAAGAGACCCAGTACTTC
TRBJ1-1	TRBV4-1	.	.	CASSQVVGYTEAFF	TGCGCCAGCAGCCAAGTGGTAGGCTACACTGAAGCTTTCTTT
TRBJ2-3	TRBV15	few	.	CATSPRGPDTQYF	TGTGCCACCAGCCCCCGGGGCCCAGATACGCAGTATTTT
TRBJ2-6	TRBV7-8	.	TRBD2	CASNILAANSGANVLTF	TGTGCCAGCAATATACTAGCGGCTAACTCTGGGGCCAACGTCCTGACTTTC
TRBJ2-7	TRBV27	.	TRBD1	CASAGQASSYEQYF	TGTGCCAGCGCAGGACAGGCCTCCTCCTACGAGCAGTACTTC
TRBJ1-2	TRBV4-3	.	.	CASSQAFPSNYGYTF	TGCGCCAGCAGCCAAGCGTTCCCCAGCAACTATGGCTACACCTTC
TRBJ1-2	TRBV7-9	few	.	CASSLRQPPTGGYTF	TGTGCCAGCAGCTTAAGACAGCCCCCGACGGGTGGCTACACCTTC
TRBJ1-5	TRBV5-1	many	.	CASSLDGSDQPQHF	TGCGCCAGCAGCTTGGATGGGTCTGATCAGCCCCAGCATTTT
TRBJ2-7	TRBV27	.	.	CASSGQGIAIYEQYF	TGTGCCAGCAGCGGGCAGGGTATTGCCATTTACGAGCAGTACTTC
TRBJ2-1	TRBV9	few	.	CASGGVGNEQFF	TGTGCCAGCGGGGGTGTGGGCAATGAGCAGTTCTTC